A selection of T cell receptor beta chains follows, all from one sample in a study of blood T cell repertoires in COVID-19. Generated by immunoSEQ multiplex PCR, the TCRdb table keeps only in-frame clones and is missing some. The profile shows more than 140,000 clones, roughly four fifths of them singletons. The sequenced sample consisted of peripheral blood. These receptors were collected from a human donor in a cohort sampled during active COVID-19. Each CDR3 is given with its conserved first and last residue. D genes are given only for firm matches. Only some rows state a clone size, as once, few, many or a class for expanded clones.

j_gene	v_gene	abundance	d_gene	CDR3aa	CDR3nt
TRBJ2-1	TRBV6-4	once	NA	CASSGSGTSSYNEQFF	TGTGCCAGCAGCGGGAGCGGCACGAGCTCCTACAATGAGCAGTTCTTC
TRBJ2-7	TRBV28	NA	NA	CASSHYEQYF	TGTGCCAGCAGCCACTACGAGCAGTACTTC
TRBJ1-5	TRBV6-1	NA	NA	CASSENSGNQPQHF	TGTGCCAGCAGTGAAAACTCGGGGAATCAGCCCCAGCATTTT
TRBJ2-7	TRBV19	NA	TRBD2	CASSPGLAGEYEQYF	TGTGCCAGTAGCCCAGGACTAGCGGGAGAGTACGAGCAGTACTTC
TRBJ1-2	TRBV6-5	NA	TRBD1	CASSYSGGAAGYGYTF	TGTGCCAGCAGTTACTCAGGGGGCGCGGCTGGCTATGGCTACACCTTC
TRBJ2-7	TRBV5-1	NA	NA	CASSGTVTYEQYF	TGCGCCAGCTCGGGGACTGTAACCTACGAGCAGTACTTC
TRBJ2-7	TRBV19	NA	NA	CASSISPGFAYEQYF	TGTGCCAGTAGTATTTCCCCCGGGTTCGCCTACGAGCAGTACTTC
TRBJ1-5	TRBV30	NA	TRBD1	CAWSAGQGPNQPQHF	TGTGCCTGGAGTGCCGGACAGGGGCCTAATCAGCCCCAGCATTTT
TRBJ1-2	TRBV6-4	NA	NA	CASSLEGSGYGYTF	TGTGCCAGCAGTTTAGAGGGCTCCGGCTATGGCTACACCTTC
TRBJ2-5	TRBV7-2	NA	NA	CASSSHPGQETQYF	TGTGCCAGCAGCTCCCATCCGGGCCAAGAGACCCAGTACTTC
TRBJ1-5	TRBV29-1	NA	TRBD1	CSVGRDRDQPQHF	TGCAGCGTGGGCCGGGACAGAGATCAGCCCCAGCATTTT
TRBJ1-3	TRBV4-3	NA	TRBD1	CASSPLRGLGNTIYF	TGCGCCAGCAGCCCACTCAGGGGGTTGGGAAACACCATATATTTT
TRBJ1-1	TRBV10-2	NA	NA	CASSDFVGASANTEAFF	TGCGCCAGCAGTGACTTTGTGGGGGCTTCAGCGAACACTGAAGCTTTCTTT
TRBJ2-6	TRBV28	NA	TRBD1	CASSLSGQAGANVLTF	TGTGCCAGCAGTTTATCTGGACAGGCCGGGGCCAACGTCCTGACTTTC
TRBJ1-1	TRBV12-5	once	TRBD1	CASGSQGGNTEAFF	TGTGCTAGTGGTTCCCAGGGGGGGAACACTGAAGCTTTCTTT
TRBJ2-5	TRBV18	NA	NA	CASSIAAQETQYF	TGTGCCAGCTCAATAGCGGCCCAAGAGACCCAGTACTTC